These 31 T cell receptor beta chains share one sample of origin, sequenced in a study of TIL therapy for anti-PD-1-resistant metastatic lung cancer (dated by TCRdb to about 2021). Using bias-controlled multiplex PCR with the immunoSEQ v3 hsTCRB kit, the TCR beta CDR3 regions were amplified from genomic DNA. The clones in this table, taken by TCRdb from immuneACCESS, are in-frame only. Not every clone is retained; where verified, under half of the shortfall comes from an unresolved V gene, and the cause of the rest is unknown. Across this sample there are tens of thousands of clones, with approximately 70% seen only once. The ten biggest clones cover roughly 5.6% of the sample. The time point label, read with the paper, signifies: pre-treatment sample, taken before nivolumab and TIL therapy. The baseline tumor samples were excised metastases, mostly pleural nodules or supraclavicular lymph nodes, taken from the same resection that was used to grow TIL.

Sequenced here: tumor tissue, sampled at baseline. The receptors originated from a person between 25 and 80 years old with non-small cell lung cancer.

This clone was seen only a few times. The chain joins TRBV5-1 to TRBJ1-6; no reliable D call. Between the trimmed V and J ends, which lost 3 bases and 7 bases, there was a span of 14 bases. Germline-derived CDR1 and CDR2 are SGHRS and YFSETQ. This CDR3 is built from 15 residues. The CDR3 reads CASSSKLGINSPLHF. The CDR3 coding sequence is TGCGCCAGCAGCTCCAAATTGGGGATCAATTCACCCCTCCACTTT.

This clone was counted between two and nine times. The chain is built from TRBV19 and TRBJ1-2; D unresolved. The CDR3 totals 15 residues. V lost 5 bases and J lost 2, with 15 bases in between. CDR1 is LNHDA, CDR2 SQIVND, per germline (reference sequence). The CDR3 nucleotides are TGTGCCAGTAGTCCCCCGACATCCCCGAACTATGGCTACACCTTC. It is translated as CASSPPTSPNYGYTF. The variable domain in full, with the rest retrieved from reference TRBV19 and TRBJ1-2, is DGGITQSPKYLFRKEGQNVTLSCEQNLNHDAMYWYRQDPGQGLRLIYYSQIVNDFQKGDIAEGYSVSREKKESFPLTVTSAQKNPTAFYLCASSPPTSPNYGYTFGSGTRLTVV.

V gene TRBV28 combines with J gene TRBJ1-1, with 8 bases lining up with TRBD1. CDR3 length equals 15 residues. Trimming removed 6 bases from V and 3 bases from J; junction bases left unmatched: 9. Germline-derived CDR1 and CDR2 are MDHEN and SYDVKM. The CDR3 reads CASRLPGGADTEAFF. The CDR3 DNA reads TGTGCCAGCAGGCTACCAGGGGGCGCCGACACTGAAGCTTTCTTT.

The V and J genes are TRBV7-6 and TRBJ1-5; the match to TRBD1 covers 7 bases. The length of the CDR3 is 16 residues. Trimming cost V 0 bases and J 6 bases; bases outside gene matches: 8. From germline, CDR1 is SGHVS and CDR2 FNYEAQ. The chain's CDR3 is CASSLAGPGGIQPQHF. CDR3 DNA sequence: TGTGCCAGCAGCTTAGCTGGGCCAGGGGGGATTCAGCCCCAGCATTTT.

The rearrangement joins TRBV18 to TRBJ1-5; D not resolved. Germline values: CDR1 KGHSH, CDR2 LQKENI. This CDR3 is built from 13 residues. Trimming took off 3 bases at V and 5 bases at J, with 8 bases between the two ends. The CDR3 loop reads CASSPHKDQPQHF. The CDR3 coding sequence is TGTGCCAGCTCACCCCACAAGGATCAGCCCCAGCATTTT.

This chain links TRBV27 with TRBJ2-5, with 8 nucleotides matching TRBD2. The CDR3 length is 14 residues. CDR1 is MNHEY and CDR2 is SMNVEV in the germline V gene (reference sequence). After removal of 5 bases from V and 7 bases from J, the junction contained 9 bases not matched to a gene. The CDR3 region is CASSLREGGRTQYF. The CDR3 DNA follows: TGTGCCAGCAGTCTCCGGGAGGGGGGGCGGACCCAGTACTTC.

The genes are TRBV6-4 and TRBJ2-2; D remains ambiguous. Germline CDR1 reads MRHNA; CDR2 reads SNTAGT. V lost 2 bases and J lost 3, with 7 bases in between. This CDR3 contains 14 residues. CDR3 sequence (DNA): TGTGCCAGCAGTGACAAGCAGCACACCGGGGAGCTGTTTTTT. Protein sequence: CASSDKQHTGELFF.

With respect to this clone: One junction end does not reproduce the germline sequence, and a read error may be involved. The gene calls are TRBV13 and TRBJ2-3; weak D call: TRBD2 (6 bases). Germline assignment: CDR1 PRHDT and CDR2 FYEKMQ (reference sequence). The CDR3 extends over 15 amino acids. The CDR3 loop reads CASRLGSGGTDTQYF. DNA for the CDR3: TGTGCCAGCAGGTTAGGGTCGGGGGGCACAGATACGCAGTATTTT.

As DNA, the CDR3 is TGCGCCAGCAGCTTGGGCGGAGCAGGGGGTATTGCGCAGTATTTT. Encoded protein: CASSLGGAGGIAQYF. The chain uses TRBV5-1 and TRBJ2-3; 7 nucleotides match TRBD1. V was clipped by 0 bases and J by 10 bases; unmatched bases: 11. CDR3 length: 15 amino acids. Germline V lookup: CDR1 SGHRS, CDR2 YFSETQ. Looking up the rest from reference TRBV5-1 and TRBJ2-3 gives the full variable domain: KAGVTQTPRYLIKTRGQQVTLSCSPISGHRSVSWYQQTPGQGLQFLFEYFSETQRNKGNFPGRFSGRQFSNSRSEMNVSTLELGDSALYLCASSLGGAGGIAQYFGPGTRLTVL.

The chain recombines TRBV2 with TRBJ1-5, with TRBD1 identical over 8 bases. This CDR3 contains 15 residues. Trimming removed 5 bases from V and 7 bases from J; junction bases left unmatched: 10. CDR1 SNHLY and CDR2 FYNNEI come from the germline V gene. This CDR3 is CASSRDRGERQPQHF. The CDR3 DNA reads TGTGCCAGCAGTCGAGACAGGGGCGAGAGACAGCCCCAGCATTTT.

This rearrangement joins TRBV28 to TRBJ2-7; TRBD2 matches 7 bases. The CDR3 has 16 amino acids. The ends lost 3 bases at V and 1 base at J; junction bases unmatched: 9. Germline V CDR1 and CDR2: MDHEN, SYDVKM. CDR3 protein: CASSFHLAGLSYEQYF. Here the CDR3 DNA reads TGTGCCAGCAGTTTTCACTTAGCGGGCTTATCCTACGAGCAGTACTTC.

V is TRBV10-3 and J is TRBJ2-1, with TRBD2 matching 14 bases. The V gene's germline CDR1 is ENHRY and CDR2 SYGVKD. The CDR3 loop spans 15 amino acids. The ends lost 4 bases at V and 9 bases at J; junction bases unmatched: 5. This chain's CDR3 is CAISGGLAGVGEQFF. The CDR3 nucleotides read TGTGCCATCAGTGGGGGACTAGCGGGAGTGGGTGAGCAGTTCTTC.

V gene TRBV28 combines with J gene TRBJ2-7, with D hard to call. This CDR3 comprises 12 residues. The germline V gene has CDR1 MDHEN and CDR2 SYDVKM. Trimming shortened V by 3 bases and J by 3 bases, and 6 bases separated the two germline ends. CDR3 loop: CASSFRVYEQYF. DNA for the CDR3: TGTGCCAGCAGTTTCCGAGTCTACGAGCAGTACTTC. Full variable domain (remainder filled in from reference TRBV28 and TRBJ2-7): DVKVTQSSRYLVKRTGEKVFLECVQDMDHENMFWYRQDPGLGLRLIYFSYDVKMKEKGDIPEGYSVSREKKERFSLILESASTNQTSMYLCASSFRVYEQYFGPGTRLTVT.

For this clone: A junction end diverges from the germline sequence, so it may reflect a read error. The chain employs TRBV5-4 and TRBJ2-3; no reliable D call. CDR1 SGHNT and CDR2 YYREEE come from the germline V gene (reference sequence). The CDR3 loop spans 15 amino acids. The CDR3 DNA follows: TGTGCCAGCAGTTTGGACGGAGCTAGCACAGATACGCAGTATTTT. Translation: CASSLDGASTDTQYF.

The V call is TRBV7-9, the J call TRBJ2-3; D possibly corresponds to TRBD2 (5 bases). The CDR3 spans 15 residues. CDR1 SEHNR and CDR2 FQNEAQ come from the germline V gene (reference sequence). With 1 base removed from V and 4 bases from J, the gap between germline ends came to 12 bases. The CDR3 is CASSLEGAVADTQYF. The CDR3 DNA reads as TGTGCCAGCAGCTTAGAGGGAGCCGTGGCAGATACGCAGTATTTT.

The chain uses TRBV5-1 and TRBJ2-7, with a tentative D call TRBD2 (5 bases). Germline assignment: CDR1 SGHRS and CDR2 YFSETQ. Trimming left V 5 bases short and J 6 bases short, with 21 bases between. The CDR3 totals 15 residues. The CDR3 sequence is CASSLNPGSVGEQYF. CDR3 bases: TGCGCCAGCAGTTTGAACCCGGGAAGTGTAGGCGAGCAGTACTTC.

The rearrangement links TRBV6-1 to TRBJ1-2; D is uncertain. The germline V gene encodes CDR1 MNHNS and CDR2 SASEGT. With 0 bases removed from V and 7 bases from J, the gap between germline ends came to 6 bases. This CDR3 contains 12 residues. The CDR3 sequence: CASSEAGLGYTF. CDR3 in DNA: TGTGCCAGCAGTGAAGCAGGGCTTGGCTACACCTTC.

The chain carries TRBV4-3 and TRBJ1-2, with D possibly being TRBD1 (5 bases). V gave up 1 base and J gave up 3 bases, with 9 bases separating them. The germline gives CDR1 LGHNA, CDR2 YSLEER. The CDR3 spans 14 residues. The CDR3, as DNA: TGCGCCAGCAGCCAAGGGGGACGGGACTATGGCTACACCTTC. The encoded protein is CASSQGGRDYGYTF.

The V gene is TRBV7-2, the J gene TRBJ2-3; D is possibly TRBD1 (6 bases). The germline V and J ends were trimmed by 3 bases and 0 bases, with 10 bases remaining between them. Germline V gives CDR1 SGHTA, CDR2 FQGNSA. This CDR3 has 15 amino acids. CDR3 in amino acids: CASSFGGGSTDTQYF. The CDR3 DNA is TGTGCCAGCAGCTTCGGTGGGGGCAGCACAGATACGCAGTATTTT.

The CDR3 protein is CASSSGLEQYF. CDR3 sequence (DNA): TGTGCCAGCAGTTCGGGACTCGAGCAGTACTTC. J is TRBJ2-7 and V is TRBV11-3; D might be TRBD2 (6 bases). The CDR3 length is 11 residues. The germline V gene encodes CDR1 SGHNT and CDR2 YENEEA. The V end was cut by 6 bases, the J end by 6 bases, with 9 bases between.

The sample holds a few counts of this clone. The chain carries TRBV9 and TRBJ1-1; weak D call: TRBD1 (6 bases). The CDR3 runs to 15 residues. CDR1 and CDR2 from the germline V gene are SGDLS and YYNGEE. Trimming pared 0 bases from V and 5 bases from J, leaving 14 bases between. CDR3 nucleotide sequence: TGTGCCAGCAGCGTAGTAGCTGGGGGGCAGACTGAAGCTTTCTTT. Its protein is CASSVVAGGQTEAFF.

This chain uses TRBV5-4 with TRBJ2-3; 14 nucleotides line up with TRBD2. The CDR3 has 17 amino acids. Germline CDR1 SGHNT, CDR2 YYREEE (reference sequence). The V and J ends lost 4 bases and 4 bases, in that order; junction bases with no gene match: 8. CDR3 sequence (DNA): TGTGCCAGCAGCCCACTGACTAGCGGGAGGGCGGCAGATACGCAGTATTTT. Protein sequence: CASSPLTSGRAADTQYF.

The chain uses TRBV27 and TRBJ2-7, with 9 bases fitting TRBD2. Germline V gives CDR1 MNHEY, CDR2 SMNVEV (reference sequence). V was clipped by 8 bases and J by 4 bases; unmatched bases: 24. The CDR3 has 19 residues. CDR3 amino acids: CASSTRDSRGRVARYEQYF. In DNA, the CDR3 is TGTGCCAGCTCTACCCGTGACTCACGCGGGAGGGTCGCCCGATACGAGCAGTACTTC.

The J gene is TRBJ1-2, the V gene TRBV10-2; no reliable D call. V was clipped by 0 bases and J by 4 bases, with 6 bases between them. The CDR3 has 13 residues. Germline V gene data show CDR1 as WSHSY and CDR2 as SAAADI. The DNA for the CDR3 is TGCGCCAGCAGTGAGTCGCCAGCCTATGGCTACACCTTC. This gives the protein CASSESPAYGYTF.

The chain carries TRBV6-6 and TRBJ2-1; D call uncertain. The CDR3 is made up of 11 amino acids. V lost 2 bases to trimming and J lost 10 bases, with 6 bases between them. Germline lookup yields CDR1 MNHNY and CDR2 SVGAGI (reference sequence). CDR3 protein: CASSYVREQFF. The CDR3 DNA is TGTGCCAGCAGTTACGTGCGCGAGCAGTTCTTC.

The V gene is TRBV5-4, the J gene TRBJ1-1; D not resolved. CDR3 length equals 12 residues. Trimming stripped 1 base from V and 3 bases from J, with 4 bases between. Germline assignment: CDR1 SGHNT and CDR2 YYREEE (reference sequence). The CDR3 spells CASSLRDTEAFF. CDR3 in DNA: TGTGCCAGCAGCTTGAGGGACACTGAAGCTTTCTTT.

V usage is TRBV27 and J usage is TRBJ2-7; D remains unclear. Germline V gene data show CDR1 as MNHEY and CDR2 as SMNVEV (reference sequence). V was clipped by 3 bases and J by 1 base, with 10 bases between them. This CDR3 spans 14 amino acids. CDR3 nucleotides: TGTGCCAGCAGTTTCACCCCGGTATCCTACGAGCAGTACTTC. It translates to CASSFTPVSYEQYF.

The rearrangement uses TRBV28 and TRBJ1-6; 7 bases are shared with TRBD1. Germline trimming cut 8 bases from V and 9 bases from J; bases unmatched to any gene: 7. The CDR3 covers 13 residues. Germline-derived CDR1 and CDR2 are MDHEN and SYDVKM. The CDR3, as DNA: TGTGCCAGCCACAGGGGATCAAGTTCACCCCTCCACTTT. Translating gives CASHRGSSSPLHF.

This chain uses TRBV5-1 with TRBJ2-1, with TRBD2 identical over 9 bases. Germline CDR1 SGHRS, CDR2 YFSETQ. J was trimmed by 1 base and V by 4 bases; bases with no gene match: 15. This CDR3 spans 19 amino acids. This CDR3 is CASSPRQPVTSGSYNEQFF. The CDR3 bases are TGCGCCAGCAGCCCGCGACAGCCTGTCACTAGCGGGTCCTACAATGAGCAGTTCTTC. Complete variable domain (other parts from reference TRBV5-1 and TRBJ2-1): KAGVTQTPRYLIKTRGQQVTLSCSPISGHRSVSWYQQTPGQGLQFLFEYFSETQRNKGNFPGRFSGRQFSNSRSEMNVSTLELGDSALYLCASSPRQPVTSGSYNEQFFGPGTRLTVL.

This rearrangement joins TRBV7-9 to TRBJ2-5, with 9 positions matching TRBD1. This CDR3 has 14 residues. Germline V lookup: CDR1 SEHNR, CDR2 FQNEAQ (reference sequence). V lost 3 bases to trimming and J lost 4 bases; unmatched junction nucleotides: 3. In DNA, the CDR3 is TGTGCCAGCAGCTTTACAGGGGGCTCAGAGACCCAGTACTTC. Protein product: CASSFTGGSETQYF.

This clone was seen just once. This sequence joins TRBV12-5 and TRBJ2-7; 10 nucleotides match TRBD2. Trimming cost V 7 bases and J 0 bases; bases outside gene matches: 15. The CDR3 consists of 18 residues. The germline gives CDR1 LGHNT, CDR2 FRNRAP. This CDR3 reads CASAFDPFIAGGSYEQYF. The CDR3 DNA sequence: TGTGCTAGTGCCTTTGACCCGTTCATAGCGGGGGGCTCCTACGAGCAGTACTTC.